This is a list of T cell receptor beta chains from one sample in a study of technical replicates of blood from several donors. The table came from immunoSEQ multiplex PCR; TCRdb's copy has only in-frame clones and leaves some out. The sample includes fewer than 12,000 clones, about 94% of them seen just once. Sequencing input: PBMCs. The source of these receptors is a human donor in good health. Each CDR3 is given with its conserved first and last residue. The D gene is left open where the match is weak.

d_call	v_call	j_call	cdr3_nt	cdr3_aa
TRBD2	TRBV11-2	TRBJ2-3	TGTGCCAGCGGGTCTAGCGGGACGAGCACAGATACGCAGTATTTT	CASGSSGTSTDTQYF
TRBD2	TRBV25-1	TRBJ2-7	TGTGCCAGCAGTGAATCCTCCCTAGCGGGAGGCGTCTACGAGCAGTACTTC	CASSESSLAGGVYEQYF
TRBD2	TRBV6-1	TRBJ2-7	TGTGCCAGCACCCCCCGGACTAGCGTTTCCTACGAGCAGTACTTC	CASTPRTSVSYEQYF
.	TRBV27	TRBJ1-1	TGTGCCAGCAGTTTAGAGGGTGGGGCTGAAGCTTTCTTT	CASSLEGGAEAFF
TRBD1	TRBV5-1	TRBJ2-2	TGCGCCAGCAGCTTTTCGGTAGACAGGGCTGGTACCGGGGAGCTGTTTTTT	CASSFSVDRAGTGELFF
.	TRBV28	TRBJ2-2	TGTGCCAGCAGGGGGAGCTCGAACACCGGGGAGCTGTTTTTT	CASRGSSNTGELFF
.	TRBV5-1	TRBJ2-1	TGCGCCAGCAGCTTGGTATTAGCTGGTGATGAGCAGTTCTTC	CASSLVLAGDEQFF
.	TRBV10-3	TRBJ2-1	TGTGCCATCAAAGACCACCAGGGTGGCTACAATGAGCAGTTCTTC	CAIKDHQGGYNEQFF
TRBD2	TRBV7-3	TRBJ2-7	TGTGCCAGCAGCTTAAACGGCGGACTAGCCTACGAGCAGTACTTC	CASSLNGGLAYEQYF
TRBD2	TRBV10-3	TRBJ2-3	TGTGCCATCAGTGAGGGAGCGGGAGGCACAGATACGCAGTATTTT	CAISEGAGGTDTQYF
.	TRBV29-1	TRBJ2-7	TGCAGCGTTGTTGCTCCCGGCGGATACGAGCAGTACTTC	CSVVAPGGYEQYF
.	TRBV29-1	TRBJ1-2	TGCAGCGTTGGGTTTGGGGCTGGGCGGTCGACTGGCTACACCTTC	CSVGFGAGRSTGYTF